Presented here are 32 T cell receptor beta chains from one specimen sequenced in a study of blood T cell repertoires in COVID-19. Generated by immunoSEQ multiplex PCR, the TCRdb table keeps only in-frame clones and is missing some. The sample consists of approximately 190,000 clones, about 80% of them appearing once. Material: peripheral blood. These receptors came from a young man with active or convalescent COVID-19.

For the CDR3, the DNA is TGTGCCAGTAAAAAGGTTCTAGCTAACTATGGCTACACCTTC. This translates into CASKKVLANYGYTF. The chain has TRBV19 and TRBJ1-2; D unclear. The CDR3 is 14 residues long. Germline V lookup: CDR1 LNHDA, CDR2 SQIVND (reference sequence). Trimming left V 7 bases short and J 0 bases short, with 12 bases between.

This clone was seen a handful of times. This sequence joins TRBV6-5 and TRBJ1-1; D is perhaps TRBD1 (6 bases). The CDR3 contains 15 residues. The germline V gene has CDR1 MNHEY and CDR2 SVGAGI. Trimming shortened V by 6 bases and J by 0 bases, and 14 bases separated the two germline ends. In nucleotides, the CDR3 is TGTGCCAGCAGCGCCGGGACAACTATGAACACTGAAGCTTTCTTT. This gives the protein CASSAGTTMNTEAFF.

The rearrangement links TRBV19 to TRBJ1-3; 7 bases fit TRBD1. This CDR3 region has 18 residues. V gave up 7 bases and J gave up 0 bases; unmatched junction bases: 15. Germline V lookup: CDR1 LNHDA, CDR2 SQIVND (reference sequence). The CDR3 loop reads CASTPPPGQFSSGNTIYF. The CDR3 DNA is TGTGCCAGTACCCCACCCCCGGGACAGTTTAGCTCTGGAAACACCATATATTTT.

The rearrangement links TRBV24-1 to TRBJ1-3; D is unclear. This CDR3 is 14 amino acids long. Germline V CDR1 and CDR2: KGHDR, SFDVKD. V lost 8 bases to trimming and J lost 0 bases, with 10 bases between them. This CDR3 reads CATTSGYSGNTIYF. CDR3 in DNA: TGTGCCACCACATCGGGTTACTCTGGAAACACCATATATTTT.

The chain couples TRBV19 to TRBJ2-6; tentatively, D is TRBD1 (5 bases). Germline V gene lookup returns CDR1 LNHDA and CDR2 SQIVND (reference sequence). CDR3 length equals 16 residues. V lost 10 bases and J 0 bases, leaving 16 bases between the germline ends. CDR3 sequence (DNA): TGTGCCACTACTGAACAGGCCGCCTCTGGGGCCAACGTCCTGACTTTC. Amino acid sequence: CATTEQAASGANVLTF.

This chain connects TRBV19 to TRBJ2-6; 8 bases map to TRBD1. Looked up from germline, CDR1 is LNHDA and CDR2 is SQIVND (reference sequence). CDR3 length: 18 amino acids. Trimming removed 3 bases from V and 0 bases from J; junction bases left unmatched: 7. The DNA for the CDR3 is TGTGCCAGTAGTATGGGGGGACAGGCGAGCTCTGGGGCCAACGTCCTGACTTTC. Residues: CASSMGGQASSGANVLTF.

The V and J genes are TRBV12-3 or TRBV12-4 and TRBJ1-2; D ambiguous. The ends were cut back, 7 bases at V and 5 bases at J, with 14 bases in the middle. This CDR3 is 13 amino acids long. CDR3 residues: CASTHTTVYGYTF. CDR3 nucleotide sequence: TGTGCCAGCACCCACACCACAGTTTATGGCTACACCTTC.

This chain uses TRBV5-1 with TRBJ2-3; 7 bases fit TRBD1. Germline trimming cut 2 bases from V and 6 bases from J; bases unmatched to any gene: 6. The V gene's germline CDR1 is SGHRS and CDR2 YFSETQ. The CDR3 contains 14 residues. The CDR3 is CASSFMTGSDTQYF. The CDR3 coding sequence is TGCGCCAGCAGCTTCATGACAGGGTCGGATACGCAGTATTTT.

The chain carries TRBV19 and TRBJ2-2; 11 bases are shared with TRBD1. Germline-derived CDR1 and CDR2 are LNHDA and SQIVND (reference sequence). The V gene end was trimmed by 8 bases and the J gene end by 2 bases; junction bases not matched to a gene: 7. The CDR3 sequence is 16 residues long. CDR3 protein: CASSQGTGGNTGELFF. CDR3 DNA sequence: TGTGCCAGTTCCCAGGGGACAGGGGGAAACACCGGGGAGCTGTTTTTT. Filled out from reference TRBV19 and TRBJ2-2, the complete variable domain reads DGGITQSPKYLFRKEGQNVTLSCEQNLNHDAMYWYRQDPGQGLRLIYYSQIVNDFQKGDIAEGYSVSREKKESFPLTVTSAQKNPTAFYLCASSQGTGGNTGELFFGEGSRLTVL.

The chain links TRBV30 to TRBJ2-3; maybe TRBD1 (6 bases). The ends were cut back, 2 bases at V and 0 bases at J, with 12 bases in the middle. The germline gives CDR1 GTSNPN, CDR2 SVGIG (reference sequence). There are 15 residues in the CDR3. The CDR3: CAWSIGQGSTDTQYF. The DNA of the CDR3 is TGTGCCTGGAGTATCGGCCAGGGGAGCACAGATACGCAGTATTTT.

The genes are TRBV7-9 and TRBJ2-1; 11 bases fit TRBD2. Unmatched junction bases numbered 10, after V lost 6 bases and J lost 9 bases. CDR1 is SEHNR, CDR2 FQNEAQ, per germline (reference sequence). This CDR3 region has 15 residues. This CDR3 is CASRVAGGPTGEQFF. CDR3 sequence (DNA): TGTGCCAGCAGGGTAGCGGGAGGGCCAACGGGTGAGCAGTTCTTC.

The V gene is TRBV18, the J gene TRBJ1-1, with D perhaps TRBD1 (5 bases). CDR3 length equals 15 residues. V lost 2 bases to trimming and J lost 3 bases, with 13 bases between them. CDR1 KGHSH and CDR2 LQKENI come from the germline V gene. CDR3 in DNA: TGTGCCAGCTCACCAAGGTCGGGGGTGGACACTGAAGCTTTCTTT. Translated: CASSPRSGVDTEAFF.

The chain uses TRBV18 and TRBJ2-1; D is perhaps TRBD1 (7 bases). This CDR3 region has 15 residues. Germline V gene data show CDR1 as KGHSH and CDR2 as LQKENI. V was cut by 2 bases and J by 7 bases, with 15 bases left in between. The CDR3 bases are TGTGCCAGCTCACCATTGAATTCAGGGGGGAATGAGCAGTTCTTC. This gives the protein CASSPLNSGGNEQFF. Together with reference TRBV18 and TRBJ2-1, the CDR3 gives the full variable domain: NAGVMQNPRHLVRRRGQEARLRCSPMKGHSHVYWYRQLPEEGLKFMVYLQKENIIDESGMPKERFSAEFPKEGPSILRIQQVVRGDSAAYFCASSPLNSGGNEQFFGPGTRLTVL.

J is TRBJ1-1 and V is TRBV2; 7 bases are a match to TRBD1. Germline trimming cut 3 bases from V and 9 bases from J; bases unmatched to any gene: 7. The V gene's germline CDR1 is SNHLY and CDR2 FYNNEI. CDR3 length: 13 amino acids. CDR3 region: CASSDRQGWKAFF. CDR3 nucleotides: TGTGCCAGCAGTGATAGACAGGGTTGGAAAGCTTTCTTT.

This chain uses TRBV5-1 with TRBJ1-1, with D tentatively TRBD1 (5 bases). Germline values: CDR1 SGHRS, CDR2 YFSETQ. Trimming removed 7 bases at V and 5 bases at J, with 9 bases between. This CDR3 has 11 amino acids. The DNA for the CDR3 is TGCGCCAGCCTTCGGGGGACTGAAGCTTTCTTT. This gives the protein CASLRGTEAFF.

This chain connects TRBV6-2 or TRBV6-3 to TRBJ2-3; weak D call: TRBD2 (5 bases). Germline CDR1 MNHEY, CDR2 SVGEGT. The CDR3 totals 15 residues. V shed 2 bases and J shed 4 bases, with 13 bases lying between them. DNA of the CDR3: TGTGCCAGCAGTTACCGCGGAGGTACCGCAGATACGCAGTATTTT. Amino acid sequence: CASSYRGGTADTQYF.

Ten or more counts support this clone. The chain combines TRBV27 with TRBJ1-2, with 7 bases identical to TRBD1. The germline CDR1 and CDR2 sequences are MNHEY and SMNVEV (reference sequence). Germline trimming cut 7 bases from V and 6 bases from J; bases unmatched to any gene: 11. The CDR3 covers 14 residues. The CDR3 DNA reads TGTGCCAGCACCTCCGGGACAGACTCAAATGGCTACACCTTC. Translation gives CASTSGTDSNGYTF.

The J gene is TRBJ1-2, the V gene TRBV28; TRBD1 aligns across 8 bases. V lost 3 bases and J lost 3; bases outside the gene matches: 9. The CDR3 has 16 residues. Looked up from germline, CDR1 is MDHEN and CDR2 is SYDVKM. CDR3 bases: TGTGCCAGCAGTTTTCGCCCAGGGGGCTGGGACTATGGCTACACCTTC. It specifies CASSFRPGGWDYGYTF.

The chain has TRBV10-3 and TRBJ2-2; weak D call: TRBD2 (5 bases). The CDR3 extends over 16 amino acids. Trimming pared 2 bases from V and 2 bases from J, leaving 12 bases between. Per germline, CDR1 ENHRY and CDR2 SYGVKD. CDR3 amino acids: CAISEGLKLNTGELFF. In DNA, the CDR3 is TGTGCCATCAGTGAGGGACTCAAGCTTAACACCGGGGAGCTGTTTTTT.

The chain joins TRBV15 to TRBJ1-1, with a weak D call TRBD1 (5 bases). The V end lost 3 bases, the J end lost 5 bases, and 7 bases lay between the germline ends. This CDR3 is built from 12 residues. The germline CDR1 and CDR2 sequences are LNHNV and YYDKDF (reference sequence). The CDR3 here is CATSRTETEAFF. The CDR3 region has the DNA TGTGCCACCAGCAGGACAGAGACTGAAGCTTTCTTT. The whole variable domain, remainder taken from reference TRBV15 and TRBJ1-1, is DAMVIQNPRYQVTQFGKPVTLSCSQTLNHNVMYWYQQKSSQAPKLLFHYYDKDFNNEADTPDNFQSRRPNTSFCFLDIRSPGLGDTAMYLCATSRTETEAFFGQGTRLTVV.

This clone was seen a few times. The chain recombines TRBV20-1 with TRBJ1-4; no firm D call. This CDR3 region has 15 residues. Germline-derived CDR1 and CDR2 are DFQATT and SNEGSKA (reference sequence). V lost 3 bases and J 4 bases, leaving 15 bases between the germline ends. This CDR3 is CSASDGLGVNEKLFF. CDR3 in DNA: TGCAGTGCTAGTGACGGCCTCGGGGTTAATGAAAAACTGTTTTTT.

V and J are TRBV9 and TRBJ2-1; 11 bases line up with TRBD2. Germline lookup yields CDR1 SGDLS and CDR2 YYNGEE. The CDR3 sequence is 16 residues long. The V and J ends lost 3 bases and 4 bases, in that order; junction bases with no gene match: 6. CDR3 DNA sequence: TGTGCCAGCAGCGCCCTAGCGGGGGGAAGGTACAATGAGCAGTTCTTC. This sequence encodes CASSALAGGRYNEQFF.

This CDR3 reads CASSDSTGGNSPLHF. The CDR3 nucleotides are TGTGCCAGCAGTGACTCGACAGGGGGAAATTCACCCCTCCACTTT. The chain has TRBV6-4 and TRBJ1-6, with 9 positions matching TRBD1. This CDR3 contains 15 residues. CDR1 and CDR2 from the germline V gene are MRHNA and SNTAGT. V shed 0 bases, J shed 7 bases, and the junction held 1 base outside the gene matches.

This chain uses TRBV19 with TRBJ2-7; perhaps TRBD2 as D (5 bases). Deletions cut 5 bases from V and 2 bases from J, with 16 bases between. Germline values: CDR1 LNHDA, CDR2 SQIVND (reference sequence). The CDR3 extends over 15 amino acids. CDR3 DNA: TGTGCCAGTAGTCCATCCTGGACTGGAGCCTACGAGCAGTACTTC. It yields the protein CASSPSWTGAYEQYF.

The chain carries TRBV10-2 and TRBJ2-3, with 8 bases fitting TRBD2. With 7 bases clipped from V and 5 bases from J, the junction kept 8 bases outside the gene matches. The CDR3 has 14 residues. The germline V gene has CDR1 WSHSY and CDR2 SAAADI. The CDR3 region is CASTTGGAGDTQYF. The CDR3 DNA reads as TGCGCCAGCACGACCGGGGGGGCCGGAGATACGCAGTATTTT.

The chain uses TRBV19 and TRBJ2-7; perhaps TRBD1 as D (5 bases). The CDR3 loop spans 16 amino acids. Germline V CDR1 and CDR2: LNHDA, SQIVND (reference sequence). Trimming cost V 0 bases and J 5 bases, with 17 bases left between them. This CDR3 is CASSIEAAIPRDEQYF. The CDR3 DNA is TGTGCCAGTAGTATAGAAGCAGCGATCCCCAGGGACGAGCAGTACTTC.

This clone appeared a single time. This rearrangement joins TRBV19 to TRBJ2-3; D is perhaps TRBD2 (5 bases). V was pared by 6 bases and J by 2 bases, with 21 bases between. The CDR3 is made up of 17 amino acids. In germline, CDR1 is LNHDA, CDR2 SQIVND (reference sequence). CDR3 protein: CASRPTQAGLHTDTQYF. The CDR3 DNA follows: TGTGCCAGTAGACCTACCCAGGCAGGACTTCACACAGATACGCAGTATTTT.

This clone has a single count. CDR3 DNA: TGCGCCAGCAGCCGCAAGACAGGGGGCGGGGTAACTAATGAAAAACTGTTTTTT. Protein: CASSRKTGGGVTNEKLFF. The chain carries TRBV4-1 and TRBJ1-4; TRBD1 matches 10 bases. The CDR3 totals 18 residues. The V gene's germline CDR1 is MGHRA and CDR2 YSYEKL. V lost 4 bases and J lost 1; bases outside the gene matches: 9.

The V gene is TRBV16, the J gene TRBJ2-1, with TRBD1 as a possible D gene (5 bases). The germline V and J ends were trimmed by 0 bases and 4 bases, with 10 bases remaining between them. CDR3 length: 15 amino acids. The V gene's germline CDR1 is KGHSY and CDR2 FQNENV. Here the CDR3 reads CASSQSRQSYNEQFF. The CDR3 nucleotides read TGTGCCAGCAGCCAATCGAGACAGTCTTACAATGAGCAGTTCTTC.

V usage is TRBV6-5 and J usage is TRBJ1-6, with 7 positions matching TRBD1. Looked up from germline, CDR1 is MNHEY and CDR2 is SVGAGI. Unmatched junction bases numbered 7, after V lost 6 bases and J lost 8 bases. The CDR3 has 14 residues. This CDR3 is CASSLQGLDSPLHF. CDR3 nucleotide sequence: TGTGCCAGCAGCCTACAGGGGCTGGATTCACCCCTCCACTTT.

This chain joins TRBV7-9 and TRBJ1-4; tentative D call: TRBD1 (6 bases). Trimming pared 5 bases from V and 8 bases from J, leaving 15 bases between. The CDR3 runs to 14 residues. The V gene's germline CDR1 is SEHNR and CDR2 FQNEAQ (reference sequence). The CDR3 DNA follows: TGTGCCAGCAGCCCCGCGGGGGGCCTGGAAAAACTGTTTTTT. It codes for CASSPAGGLEKLFF.

The V gene is TRBV7-9, the J gene TRBJ1-6, with D possibly matching TRBD1 (5 bases). Trimming took off 2 bases at V and 9 bases at J, with 14 bases between the two ends. CDR1 SEHNR and CDR2 FQNEAQ come from the germline V gene (reference sequence). The CDR3 is 15 amino acids. The CDR3 DNA reads as TGTGCCAGCAGCTTATCAGGGCAGGGATTTTCACCCCTCCACTTT. It is translated as CASSLSGQGFSPLHF.